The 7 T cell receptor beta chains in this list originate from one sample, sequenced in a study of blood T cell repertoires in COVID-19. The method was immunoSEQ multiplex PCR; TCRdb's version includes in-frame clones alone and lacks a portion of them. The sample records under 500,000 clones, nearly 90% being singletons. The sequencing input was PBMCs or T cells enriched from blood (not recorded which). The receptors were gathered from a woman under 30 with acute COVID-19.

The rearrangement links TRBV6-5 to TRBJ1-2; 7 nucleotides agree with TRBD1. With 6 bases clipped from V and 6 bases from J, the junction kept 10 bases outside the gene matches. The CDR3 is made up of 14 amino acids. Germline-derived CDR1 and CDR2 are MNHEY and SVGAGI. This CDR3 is CASRPHDRVHGYTF. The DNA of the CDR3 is TGTGCCAGCAGACCACACGACAGGGTCCATGGCTACACCTTC.

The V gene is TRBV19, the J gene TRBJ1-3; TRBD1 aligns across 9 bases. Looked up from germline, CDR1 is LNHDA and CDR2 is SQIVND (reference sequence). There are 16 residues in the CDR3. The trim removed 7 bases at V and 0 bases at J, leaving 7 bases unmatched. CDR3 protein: CASTWTGASSGNTIYF. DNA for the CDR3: TGTGCCAGTACCTGGACAGGGGCCAGCTCTGGAAACACCATATATTTT.

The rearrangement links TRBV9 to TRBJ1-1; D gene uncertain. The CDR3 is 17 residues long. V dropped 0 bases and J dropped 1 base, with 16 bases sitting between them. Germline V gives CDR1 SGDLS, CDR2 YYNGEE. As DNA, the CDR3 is TGTGCCAGCAGCGTAGTCGGGAGTGGGTGGACGAACACTGAAGCTTTCTTT. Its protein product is CASSVVGSGWTNTEAFF.

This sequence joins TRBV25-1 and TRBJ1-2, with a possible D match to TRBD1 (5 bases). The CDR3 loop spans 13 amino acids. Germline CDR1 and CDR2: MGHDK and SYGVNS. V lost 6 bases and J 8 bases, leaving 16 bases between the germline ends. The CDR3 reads CASRPGMLRGYTF. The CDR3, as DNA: TGTGCCAGCAGGCCAGGGATGCTGAGAGGCTACACCTTC.

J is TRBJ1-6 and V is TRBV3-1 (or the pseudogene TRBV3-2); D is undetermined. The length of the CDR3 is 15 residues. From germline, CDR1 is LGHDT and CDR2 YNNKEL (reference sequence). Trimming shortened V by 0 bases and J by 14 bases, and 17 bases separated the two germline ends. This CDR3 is CASSQDGVNSRTLHF. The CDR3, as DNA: TGTGCCAGCAGCCAAGATGGAGTAAATTCGAGGACCCTCCACTTT.

The CDR3 bases are TGTGCCAGCAGTTACGGAGCTACTTCGCCCCAGCATTTT. Protein product: CASSYGATSPQHF. The chain employs TRBV6-2 or TRBV6-3 and TRBJ1-5; D is unclear. Per the germline V gene, CDR1 is MNHEY and CDR2 is SVGEGT. The CDR3 has 13 residues. V shed 2 bases and J shed 9 bases, with 11 bases lying between them.

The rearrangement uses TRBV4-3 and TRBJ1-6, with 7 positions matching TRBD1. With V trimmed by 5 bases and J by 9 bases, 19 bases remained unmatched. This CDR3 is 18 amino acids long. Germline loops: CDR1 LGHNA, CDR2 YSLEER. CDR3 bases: TGCGCCAGCAGCTACCTCCCGACATTGACAGGGAAGGCTTCACCCCTCCACTTT. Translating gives CASSYLPTLTGKASPLHF.